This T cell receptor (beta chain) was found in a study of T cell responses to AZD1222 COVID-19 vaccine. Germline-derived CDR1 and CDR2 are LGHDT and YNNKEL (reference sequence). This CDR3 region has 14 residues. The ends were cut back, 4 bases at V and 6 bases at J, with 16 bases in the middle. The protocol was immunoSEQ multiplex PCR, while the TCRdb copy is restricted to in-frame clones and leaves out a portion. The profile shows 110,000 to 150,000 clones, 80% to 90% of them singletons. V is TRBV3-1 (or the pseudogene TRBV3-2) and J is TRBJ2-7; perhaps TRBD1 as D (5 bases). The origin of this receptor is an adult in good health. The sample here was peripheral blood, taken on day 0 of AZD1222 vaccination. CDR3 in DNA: TGTGCCAGCAGCCGCGAACAGGTCTCCGGCGAGCAGTACTTC. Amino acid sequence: CASSREQVSGEQYF.